This paragraph reports one T cell receptor beta chain. The target antigen is unknown. These data originate in a study of graft-versus-host responses after intestinal transplantation. The overall study: Tacrolimus and steroids were given for two to four years to all recipients after anti-thymocyte globulin induction.

Data came from immunoSEQ multiplex PCR; TCRdb stores just in-frame clones and leaves some out. This table has approximately 11,000 clones, about 80% appearing once. The CDR3 contains 14 residues. J gave up 4 bases and V 3 bases, and 2 bases lay outside the gene matches. CDR1 is MRHNA and CDR2 is SNTAGT in the germline V gene. Findings and caveats of the study: HvG clone declines early post-transplant were associated with peak circulating GvH levels. Ileal or blood samples showed some GvH clones first, and such clones were also found in recipient marrow.

The source material was PBMCs, sampled around 530 days after intestinal transplant. This TCR was recovered from a human patient who received an intestinal transplant, so some T cells may come from the graft donor. This chain links TRBV6-4 with TRBJ2-1; 8 positions agree with TRBD2. In DNA, the CDR3 is TGTGCCAGCAGTGAGGCTAGCGGGTACAATGAGCAGTTCTTC. Its translation: CASSEASGYNEQFF.